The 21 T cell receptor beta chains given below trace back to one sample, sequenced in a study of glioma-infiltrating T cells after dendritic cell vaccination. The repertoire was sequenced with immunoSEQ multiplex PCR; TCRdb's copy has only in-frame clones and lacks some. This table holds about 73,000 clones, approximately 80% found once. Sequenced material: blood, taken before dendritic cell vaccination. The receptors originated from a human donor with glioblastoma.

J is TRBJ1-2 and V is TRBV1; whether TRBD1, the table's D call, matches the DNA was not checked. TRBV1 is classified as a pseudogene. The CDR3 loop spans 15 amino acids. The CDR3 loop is CTSSQDGPTCYGYTF. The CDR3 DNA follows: TGCACCAGCAGCCAAGATGGCCCGACATGCTATGGCTACACCTTC.

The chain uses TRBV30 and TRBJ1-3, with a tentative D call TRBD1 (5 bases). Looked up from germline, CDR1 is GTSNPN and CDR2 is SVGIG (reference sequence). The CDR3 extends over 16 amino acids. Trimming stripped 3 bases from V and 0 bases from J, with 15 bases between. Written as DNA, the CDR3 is TGTGCCTGGAGCGGCGACAGAACTCGCTCTGGAAACACCATATATTTT. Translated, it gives CAWSGDRTRSGNTIYF.

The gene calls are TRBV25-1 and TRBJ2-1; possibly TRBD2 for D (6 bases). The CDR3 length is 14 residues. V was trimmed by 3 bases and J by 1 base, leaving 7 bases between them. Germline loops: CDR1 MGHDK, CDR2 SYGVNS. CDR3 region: CASSEGGSYNEQFF. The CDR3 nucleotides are TGTGCCAGCAGTGAGGGGGGTTCCTACAATGAGCAGTTCTTC.

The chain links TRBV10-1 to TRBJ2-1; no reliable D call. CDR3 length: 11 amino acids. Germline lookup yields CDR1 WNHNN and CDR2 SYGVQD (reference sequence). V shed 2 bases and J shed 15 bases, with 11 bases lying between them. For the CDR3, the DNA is TGCGCCAGCAGTGAGGGCTTTATATGGTTCTTC. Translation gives CASSEGFIWFF.

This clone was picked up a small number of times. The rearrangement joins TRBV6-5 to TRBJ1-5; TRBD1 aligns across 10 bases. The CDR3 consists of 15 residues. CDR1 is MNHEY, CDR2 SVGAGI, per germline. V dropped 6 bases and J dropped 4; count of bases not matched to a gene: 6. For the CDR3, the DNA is TGTGCCAGCAGATTGACAGGGGGCGGGAATCAGCCCCAGCATTTT. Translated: CASRLTGGGNQPQHF.

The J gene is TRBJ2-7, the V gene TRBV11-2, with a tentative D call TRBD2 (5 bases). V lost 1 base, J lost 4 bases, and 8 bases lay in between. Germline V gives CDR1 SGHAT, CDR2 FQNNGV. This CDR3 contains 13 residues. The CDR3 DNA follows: TGTGCCAGCAGCTTAGGGAGGCATTACGAGCAGTACGTC. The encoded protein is CASSLGRHYEQYV.

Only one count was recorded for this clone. CDR3 region: CASGSIEAQTGYMDTGELFF. The CDR3 coding sequence is TGTGCTAGTGGTTCTATTGAAGCCCAGACAGGGTACATGGACACCGGGGAGCTGTTTTTT. The chain couples TRBV12-5 to TRBJ2-2; 7 bases line up with TRBD1. V shed 4 bases, J shed 3 bases, and the junction held 20 bases outside the gene matches. Per the germline V gene, CDR1 is LGHNT and CDR2 is FRNRAP. The CDR3 extends over 20 amino acids.

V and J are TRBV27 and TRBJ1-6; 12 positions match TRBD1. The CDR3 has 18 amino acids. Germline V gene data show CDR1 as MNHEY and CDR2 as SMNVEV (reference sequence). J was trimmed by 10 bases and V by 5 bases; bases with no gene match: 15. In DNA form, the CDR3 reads TGTGCCAGCAGTGAGAGGGGGACAGGGGGCTTTCGGAGGTCACCCCTCCACTTT. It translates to CASSERGTGGFRRSPLHF.

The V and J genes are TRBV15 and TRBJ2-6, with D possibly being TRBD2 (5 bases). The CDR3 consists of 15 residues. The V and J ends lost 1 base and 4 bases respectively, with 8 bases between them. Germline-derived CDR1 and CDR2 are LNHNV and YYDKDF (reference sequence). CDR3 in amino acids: CATSRGPGGANVLTF. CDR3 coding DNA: TGTGCCACCAGCAGAGGTCCGGGAGGGGCCAACGTCCTGACTTTC.

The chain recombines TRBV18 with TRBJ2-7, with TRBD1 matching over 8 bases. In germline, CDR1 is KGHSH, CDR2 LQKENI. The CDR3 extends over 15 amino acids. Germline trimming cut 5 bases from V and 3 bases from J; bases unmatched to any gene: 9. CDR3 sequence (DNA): TGTGCCAGCTCATTAAGACAGGGGAAAAACTACGAGCAGTACTTC. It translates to CASSLRQGKNYEQYF.

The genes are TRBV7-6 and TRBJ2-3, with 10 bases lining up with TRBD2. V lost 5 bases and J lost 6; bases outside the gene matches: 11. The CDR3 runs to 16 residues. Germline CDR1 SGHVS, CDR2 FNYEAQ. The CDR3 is CASSRRRTSGFDTQYF. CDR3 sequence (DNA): TGTGCCAGCAGCCGACGCCGGACTAGCGGATTCGATACGCAGTATTTT. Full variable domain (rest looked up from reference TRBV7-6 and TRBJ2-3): GAGVSQSPRYKVTKRGQDVALRCDPISGHVSLYWYRQALGQGPEFLTYFNYEAQQDKSGLPNDRFSAERPEGSISTLTIQRTEQRDSAMYRCASSRRRTSGFDTQYFGPGTRLTVL.

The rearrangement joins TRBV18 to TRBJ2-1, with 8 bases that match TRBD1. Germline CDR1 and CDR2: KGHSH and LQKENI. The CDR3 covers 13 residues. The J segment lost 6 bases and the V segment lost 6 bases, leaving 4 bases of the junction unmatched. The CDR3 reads CASSQDRANEQFF. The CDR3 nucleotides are TGTGCCAGCTCCCAGGACAGGGCCAATGAGCAGTTCTTC.

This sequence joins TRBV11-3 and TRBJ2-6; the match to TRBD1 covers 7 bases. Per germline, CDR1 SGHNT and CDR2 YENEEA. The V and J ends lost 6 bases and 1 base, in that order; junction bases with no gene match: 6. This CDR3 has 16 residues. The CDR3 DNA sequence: TGTGCCAGCAGTCCCGGGACAGTATCTGGGGCCAACGTCCTGACTTTC. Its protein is CASSPGTVSGANVLTF. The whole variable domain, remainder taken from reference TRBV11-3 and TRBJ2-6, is EAGVVQSPRYKIIEKKQPVAFWCNPISGHNTLYWYLQNLGQGPELLIRYENEEAVDDSQLPKDRFSAERLKGVDSTLKIQPAELGDSAVYLCASSPGTVSGANVLTFGAGSRLTVL.

The CDR3 DNA follows: TGTGCCAGCAGACGACTAGCGGGGGGGCAAGTAGAGACCCAGTACTTC. Translating it yields CASRRLAGGQVETQYF. The rearrangement uses TRBV7-8 and TRBJ2-5; 14 nucleotides line up with TRBD2. In germline, CDR1 is SGHVS, CDR2 FQNEAQ. The V gene end was trimmed by 6 bases and the J gene end by 4 bases; junction bases not matched to a gene: 7. This CDR3 comprises 16 residues.

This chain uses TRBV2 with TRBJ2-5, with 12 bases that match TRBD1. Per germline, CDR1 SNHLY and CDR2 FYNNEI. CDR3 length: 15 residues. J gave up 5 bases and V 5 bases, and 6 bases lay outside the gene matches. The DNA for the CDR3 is TGTGCCAGCAGTCGGGACAGGGGGCGCGTGGAGACCCAGTACTTC. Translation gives CASSRDRGRVETQYF.

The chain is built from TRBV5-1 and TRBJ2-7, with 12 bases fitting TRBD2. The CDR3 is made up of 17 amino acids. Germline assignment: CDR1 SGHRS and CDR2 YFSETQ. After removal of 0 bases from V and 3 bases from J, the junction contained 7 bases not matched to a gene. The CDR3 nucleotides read TGCGCCAGCAGCTTGGGGGCGACTAGCGGGGGTAGCTACGAGCAGTACTTC. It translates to CASSLGATSGGSYEQYF.

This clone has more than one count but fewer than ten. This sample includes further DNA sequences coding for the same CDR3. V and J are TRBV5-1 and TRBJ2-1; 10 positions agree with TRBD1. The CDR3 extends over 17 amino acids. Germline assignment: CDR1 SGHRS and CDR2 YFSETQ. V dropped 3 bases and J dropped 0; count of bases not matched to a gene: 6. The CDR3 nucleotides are TGCGCCAGCAGCTGGGGGGGACAGGGGTCCTCCTACAATGAGCAGTTCTTC. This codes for CASSWGGQGSSYNEQFF.

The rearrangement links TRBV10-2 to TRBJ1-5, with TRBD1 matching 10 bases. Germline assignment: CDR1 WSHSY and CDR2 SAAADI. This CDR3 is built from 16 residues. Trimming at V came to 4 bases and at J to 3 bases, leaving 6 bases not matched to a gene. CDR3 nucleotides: TGCGCCAGCAGTGGGACTGACAGGGGGCTCAATCAGCCCCAGCATTTT. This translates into CASSGTDRGLNQPQHF.

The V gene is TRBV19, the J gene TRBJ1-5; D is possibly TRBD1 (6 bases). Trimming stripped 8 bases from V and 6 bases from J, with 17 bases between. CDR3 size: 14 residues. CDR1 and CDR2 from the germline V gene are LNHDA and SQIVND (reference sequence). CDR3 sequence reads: CASYHTGTTQPQHF. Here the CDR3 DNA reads TGTGCCAGTTATCACACAGGGACGACTCAGCCCCAGCATTTT.

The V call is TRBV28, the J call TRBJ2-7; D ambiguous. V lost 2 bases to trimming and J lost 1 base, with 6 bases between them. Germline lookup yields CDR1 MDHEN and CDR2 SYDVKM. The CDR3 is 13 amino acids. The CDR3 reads CASSLPVSYEQYF. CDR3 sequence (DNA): TGTGCCAGCAGTTTACCAGTGTCCTACGAGCAGTACTTC.

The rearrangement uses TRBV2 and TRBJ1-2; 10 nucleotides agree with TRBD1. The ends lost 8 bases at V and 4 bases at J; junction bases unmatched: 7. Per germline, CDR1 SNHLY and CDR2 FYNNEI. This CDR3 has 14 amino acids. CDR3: CASGTTGGIYGYTF. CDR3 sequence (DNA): TGTGCCAGCGGGACGACAGGGGGCATCTATGGCTACACCTTC.